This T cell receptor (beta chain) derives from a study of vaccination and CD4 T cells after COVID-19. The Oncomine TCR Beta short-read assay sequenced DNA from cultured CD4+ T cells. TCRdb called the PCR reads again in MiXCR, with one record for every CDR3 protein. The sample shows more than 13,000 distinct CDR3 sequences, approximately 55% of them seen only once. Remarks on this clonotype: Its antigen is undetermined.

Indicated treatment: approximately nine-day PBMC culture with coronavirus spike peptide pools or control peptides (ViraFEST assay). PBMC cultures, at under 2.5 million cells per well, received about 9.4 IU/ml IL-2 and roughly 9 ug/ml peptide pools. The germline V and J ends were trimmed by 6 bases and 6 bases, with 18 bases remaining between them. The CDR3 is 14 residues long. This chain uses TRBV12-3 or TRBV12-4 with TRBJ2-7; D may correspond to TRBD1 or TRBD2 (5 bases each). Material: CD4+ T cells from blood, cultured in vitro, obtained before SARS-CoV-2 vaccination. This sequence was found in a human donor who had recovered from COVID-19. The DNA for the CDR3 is TGTGCCAGCAGCCCCGGGACGGCGTTCGGCGAGCAGTACTTC. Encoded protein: CASSPGTAFGEQYF.